The clone carrying this TCR beta chain appeared once. Its antigen is still unknown. Prepared TCR beta cDNA libraries contained unique molecular identifiers. TCRdb reprocessed the PCR reads via MiXCR and lists one record per CDR3 protein. The top ten hold approximately 11% of the sample, which has hundreds of thousands of distinct CDR3 sequences, approximately 60% seen once. The record originates from a study of post-analysis software for immune sequencing data. Overall study context: Included among the disease courses, which were recorded for the cohort, were relapsing-remitting, secondary progressive and progressive-relapsing multiple sclerosis.

Study findings and constraints: Comparison with controls showed significantly lower normalized Chao1 diversity in multiple sclerosis patients.

The sample taken for sequencing was blood. The sequence was collected from a girl between 2 and 10 years old with multiple sclerosis.

The CDR3 DNA reads as TGCGCCAGCAGTCTAAGCGGGGATCTAGATCTGACTGAAGCTTTCTTT. Amino acids: CASSLSGDLDLTEAFF. J is TRBJ1-1 and V is TRBV5-1; no reliable D call. Trimming removed 5 bases at V and 5 bases at J, with 22 bases between. Germline-derived CDR1 and CDR2 are SGHRS and YFSETQ. The CDR3 runs 16 residues.